These 23 T cell receptor beta chains share one sample of origin, sequenced in a study of cytomegalovirus exposure and HLA in healthy donors. The PCR ran on 60 Vbeta and 13 Jbeta primers. Generated by immunoSEQ multiplex PCR, the TCRdb table keeps only in-frame clones and is missing some. The data show about 150,000 clones, with around 87% seen just once and under 6.5% held by the top ten. Sample: PBMCs. All receptors derive from a woman aged 30 to 39 in good health and CMV-seronegative.

This sequence joins TRBV19 and TRBJ2-5, with D possibly TRBD2 on 7 matching bases. Germline assignment: CDR1 LNHDA and CDR2 SQIVND (reference sequence). The CDR3 runs 14 residues. V lost 2 bases, J lost 3 bases, and 10 bases lay in between. In DNA, the CDR3 is TGTGCCAGTAGTATACGGGGGGCCAAAGAGACCCAGTACTTC. Translated, it gives CASSIRGAKETQYF.

The chain recombines TRBV7-9 with TRBJ2-7; a weak D match, TRBD2 (5 bases). Looked up from germline, CDR1 is SEHNR and CDR2 is FQNEAQ (reference sequence). Trimming removed 5 bases at V and 0 bases at J, with 14 bases between. The CDR3 consists of 15 residues. The DNA for the CDR3 is TGTGCCAGCAGCCTAGGGAGAGATAGCTCCTACGAGCAGTACTTC. Translated: CASSLGRDSSYEQYF.

The V and J genes are TRBV5-1 and TRBJ1-2, with TRBD1 matching over 9 bases. V gave up 6 bases and J gave up 5 bases; unmatched junction bases: 8. This CDR3 region has 14 residues. Germline V gene sequence: CDR1 SGHRS, CDR2 YFSETQ. DNA for the CDR3: TGCGCCAGCACCCGGGACAGGGCGATATATGGCTACACCTTC. Amino acid sequence: CASTRDRAIYGYTF. The variable domain in full, with the rest retrieved from reference TRBV5-1 and TRBJ1-2, is KAGVTQTPRYLIKTRGQQVTLSCSPISGHRSVSWYQQTPGQGLQFLFEYFSETQRNKGNFPGRFSGRQFSNSRSEMNVSTLELGDSALYLCASTRDRAIYGYTFGSGTRLTVV.

V is TRBV7-6 and J is TRBJ2-5; weak D call: TRBD1 (7 bases). Germline values: CDR1 SGHVS, CDR2 FNYEAQ. The CDR3 extends over 15 amino acids. The V and J ends lost 5 bases and 2 bases respectively, with 15 bases between them. The CDR3 loop reads CASSRRAGGQETQYF. CDR3 sequence (DNA): TGTGCCAGCAGCCGAAGGGCAGGGGGGCAAGAGACCCAGTACTTC.

The chain has TRBV9 and TRBJ2-1, with 11 bases lining up with TRBD2. The length of the CDR3 is 14 residues. CDR1 is SGDLS and CDR2 is YYNGEE in the germline V gene. With 0 bases clipped from V and 10 bases from J, the junction kept 3 bases outside the gene matches. The CDR3 sequence is CASSVERLAGEQFF. The DNA of the CDR3 is TGTGCCAGCAGCGTAGAACGACTAGCGGGAGAGCAGTTCTTC.

The gene calls are TRBV7-9 and TRBJ1-4, with a weak D call TRBD1 (6 bases). Trimming cost V 5 bases and J 2 bases, with 12 bases left between them. This CDR3 is 15 amino acids long. CDR1 and CDR2 from the germline V gene are SEHNR and FQNEAQ (reference sequence). The CDR3 nucleotides are TGTGCCAGCAGCCCCGATACAGGGACTAATGAAAAACTGTTTTTT. It yields the protein CASSPDTGTNEKLFF.

V gene TRBV5-1 combines with J gene TRBJ2-5; tentatively, D is TRBD2 (7 bases). Deletions cut 2 bases from V and 4 bases from J, with 15 bases between. Germline-derived CDR1 and CDR2 are SGHRS and YFSETQ. The CDR3 is made up of 15 amino acids. As DNA, the CDR3 is TGCGCCAGCAGCTTTTGGCGTAGGGGGGGAGAGACCCAGTACTTC. Protein sequence: CASSFWRRGGETQYF.

The chain employs TRBV6-5 and TRBJ2-7, with 12 bases lining up with TRBD2. Germline lookup yields CDR1 MNHEY and CDR2 SVGAGI. The trim removed 4 bases at V and 4 bases at J, leaving 5 bases unmatched. CDR3 size: 15 residues. The CDR3 bases are TGTGCCAGCAGTTTCCACGGGACTAGCGGGTACGAGCAGTACTTC. Protein: CASSFHGTSGYEQYF.

This clone was seen only a few times. This rearrangement joins TRBV10-3 to TRBJ2-2; 7 nucleotides match TRBD1. The CDR3 consists of 14 residues. Unmatched junction bases numbered 7, after V lost 10 bases and J lost 2 bases. Germline loops: CDR1 ENHRY, CDR2 SYGVKD. The DNA for the CDR3 is TGTGCCACCCGGGACAGCACTAACACCGGGGAGCTGTTTTTT. This translates into CATRDSTNTGELFF.

The rearrangement joins TRBV25-1 to TRBJ2-5; TRBD1 matches 8 bases. The DNA matches TRBJ2-7 better at its end, which makes the J call doubtful. This CDR3 has 14 residues. Germline V gene data show CDR1 as MGHDK and CDR2 as SYGVNS. The CDR3 loop reads CASSEWDRNYEQYF. The CDR3 nucleotides read TGTGCCAGCAGTGAGTGGGACAGGAATTACGAGCAGTACTTC.

V and J are TRBV7-9 and TRBJ2-2; D gene unclear. The germline V gene encodes CDR1 SEHNR and CDR2 FQNEAQ (reference sequence). Trimming took off 5 bases at V and 2 bases at J, with 18 bases between the two ends. The CDR3 length is 17 residues. CDR3 amino acids: CASSPTHLRVNTGELFF. For the CDR3, the DNA is TGTGCCAGCAGCCCGACCCATTTACGGGTTAACACCGGGGAGCTGTTTTTT.

The chain uses TRBV14 and TRBJ2-7; no reliable D call. The CDR3 is 14 residues long. V was pared by 0 bases and J by 2 bases, with 8 bases between. Germline lookup yields CDR1 SGHDN and CDR2 FVKESK. The CDR3 protein is CASSQENSPYEQYF. The CDR3 coding sequence is TGTGCCAGCAGCCAAGAAAACAGTCCCTACGAGCAGTACTTC.

The chain joins TRBV5-6 to TRBJ1-6, with a possible D match to TRBD1 (5 bases). CDR1 and CDR2 (germline): SGHDT, YYEEEE. This CDR3 contains 19 residues. Trimming removed 4 bases from V and 6 bases from J, with 26 bases in between. The CDR3 spells CASSPKSPRTGTLNSPLHF. The CDR3 nucleotides are TGTGCCAGCAGCCCAAAATCCCCGAGAACGGGGACTCTTAATTCACCCCTCCACTTT.

J is TRBJ1-1 and V is TRBV4-1; no definite D call. V dropped 0 bases and J dropped 11 bases, with 28 bases sitting between them. This CDR3 spans 18 amino acids. CDR1 is MGHRA and CDR2 is YSYEKL in the germline V gene. This CDR3 is CASSQDQARSRRPGEAFF. Here the CDR3 DNA reads TGCGCCAGCAGCCAAGATCAGGCAAGGTCCCGTCGGCCGGGAGAGGCTTTCTTT.

The chain combines TRBV18 with TRBJ2-2; 8 bases line up with TRBD1. Unmatched junction bases numbered 10, after V lost 4 bases and J lost 6 bases. This CDR3 has 16 residues. CDR1 and CDR2 (germline): KGHSH, LQKENI. DNA for the CDR3: TGTGCCAGCTCACACTTTGGACAGGGCGGTGCCGGGGAGCTGTTTTTT. It yields the protein CASSHFGQGGAGELFF.

The gene calls are TRBV28 and TRBJ1-5; the match to TRBD1 covers 7 bases. After removal of 6 bases from V and 6 bases from J, the junction contained 8 bases not matched to a gene. The CDR3 runs 14 residues. In germline, CDR1 is MDHEN, CDR2 SYDVKM. The CDR3 loop is CASSPTGLGQPQHF. CDR3 in DNA: TGTGCCAGCAGCCCGACAGGGTTGGGTCAGCCCCAGCATTTT.

The rearrangement links TRBV5-4 to TRBJ2-5; TRBD2 aligns across 15 bases. J was trimmed by 2 bases and V by 4 bases; bases with no gene match: 6. There are 17 residues in the CDR3. Germline CDR1 and CDR2: SGHNT and YYREEE (reference sequence). DNA of the CDR3: TGTGCCAGCAGCCCGGGACTAGCGGGAGGAGGGCAAGAGACCCAGTACTTC. It is translated as CASSPGLAGGGQETQYF.

The chain employs TRBV5-1 and TRBJ1-2, with TRBD1 matching over 7 bases. V shed 0 bases and J 8 bases; nucleotides not matched to a gene: 4. The CDR3 is 13 residues long. Germline V gene data show CDR1 as SGHRS and CDR2 as YFSETQ. CDR3 residues: CASSLDRGGGYTF. In DNA form, the CDR3 reads TGCGCCAGCAGCTTGGACAGGGGAGGAGGCTACACCTTC.

The rearrangement uses TRBV27 and TRBJ2-7, with TRBD1 as a possible D gene (6 bases). This CDR3 spans 15 amino acids. Trimming pared 9 bases from V and 0 bases from J, leaving 18 bases between. Germline V CDR1 and CDR2: MNHEY, SMNVEV (reference sequence). This CDR3 reads CASAVDGGLSYEQYF. The CDR3 DNA is TGTGCCAGTGCGGTGGATGGGGGCCTCTCCTACGAGCAGTACTTC.

The V call is TRBV7-2, the J call TRBJ2-1; 8 bases align to TRBD2. V shed 3 bases, J shed 0 bases, and the junction held 1 base outside the gene matches. Per the germline V gene, CDR1 is SGHTA and CDR2 is FQGNSA. This CDR3 has 15 amino acids. The CDR3 nucleotides are TGTGCCAGCAGCTTCAGCGGGAGCTCCTACAATGAGCAGTTCTTC. It codes for CASSFSGSSYNEQFF.

This chain uses TRBV27 with TRBJ1-2, with a weak D call TRBD1 (5 bases). Trimming pared 5 bases from V and 2 bases from J, leaving 15 bases between. Germline CDR1 MNHEY, CDR2 SMNVEV (reference sequence). There are 15 residues in the CDR3. Here the CDR3 reads CASSLQGFLNYGYTF. The DNA of the CDR3 is TGTGCCAGCAGTCTTCAGGGATTTCTAAACTATGGCTACACCTTC.

CDR3 coding DNA: TGTGCCAGCAGTGAAGCTGTTAGAAGCTCTGGAAACACCATATATTTT. Its protein product is CASSEAVRSSGNTIYF. The rearrangement uses TRBV6-1 and TRBJ1-3; D gene unclear. Germline V lookup: CDR1 MNHNS, CDR2 SASEGT. The V end lost 0 bases, the J end lost 0 bases, and 9 bases lay between the germline ends. The CDR3 has 16 residues.

The V gene is TRBV28, the J gene TRBJ2-7; 9 positions agree with TRBD1. Germline CDR1 MDHEN, CDR2 SYDVKM. The V gene end was trimmed by 6 bases and the J gene end by 4 bases; junction bases not matched to a gene: 13. The CDR3 has 16 amino acids. The CDR3 region has the DNA TGTGCCAGCAGCCCCCGACCCGGGACAGGGCCTTACGAGCAGTACTTC. This encodes CASSPRPGTGPYEQYF. The entire variable domain, with the rest obtained from reference TRBV28 and TRBJ2-7, is as follows: DVKVTQSSRYLVKRTGEKVFLECVQDMDHENMFWYRQDPGLGLRLIYFSYDVKMKEKGDIPEGYSVSREKKERFSLILESASTNQTSMYLCASSPRPGTGPYEQYFGPGTRLTVT.